A single sample gave rise to the 21 T cell receptor beta chains below, sequenced in a study of beta chain features in type 1 diabetes. Since all of the isolated RNA was reverse transcribed, expressed TCRB transcripts were what got sequenced. Profiling relied on immunoSEQ multiplex PCR, and the TCRdb table lists in-frame clones only, not all of them. The table has roughly 310,000 clones, 9.5% to 11% seen once. Specimen: naive CD4+ T cells from blood. Receptor source: a woman aged 25 to 39 in good health.

In this sample, this clone turned up a few times. The rearrangement uses TRBV7-8 and TRBJ2-7, with a weak D call TRBD2 (5 bases). The germline V gene encodes CDR1 SGHVS and CDR2 FQNEAQ. V lost 1 base and J 1 base, leaving 8 bases between the germline ends. The CDR3 runs 14 residues. The CDR3 nucleotides are TGTGCCAGCAGCTTAGAACGGGGATCCTACGAGCAGTACTTC. Protein product: CASSLERGSYEQYF.

This clone was counted between two and nine times. The rearrangement joins TRBV7-8 to TRBJ1-5; 9 nucleotides align to TRBD1. The CDR3 contains 15 residues. Germline trimming cut 1 base from V and 6 bases from J; bases unmatched to any gene: 4. CDR1 and CDR2 from the germline V gene are SGHVS and FQNEAQ. This chain's CDR3 is CASSLVGTGSQPQHF. CDR3 coding DNA: TGTGCCAGCAGCTTAGTAGGGACAGGGAGTCAGCCCCAGCATTTT.

There are a few counts of this clone. The chain links TRBV7-2 to TRBJ1-5; no reliable D call. Germline V gene lookup returns CDR1 SGHTA and CDR2 FQGNSA. This CDR3 has 14 residues. V lost 5 bases and J 6 bases, leaving 14 bases between the germline ends. This CDR3 reads CASSPKEVRQPQHF. The CDR3 DNA reads TGTGCCAGCAGCCCCAAGGAGGTGCGTCAGCCCCAGCATTTT.

The chain has TRBV6-1 and TRBJ1-2; 8 nucleotides match TRBD1. Germline loops: CDR1 MNHNS, CDR2 SASEGT. With 4 bases clipped from V and 5 bases from J, the junction kept 3 bases outside the gene matches. The CDR3 covers 13 residues. The CDR3 loop reads CASSVTGAYGYTF. In DNA form, the CDR3 reads TGTGCCAGCAGTGTGACAGGGGCGTATGGCTACACCTTC.

This clone has a handful of counts. The rearrangement joins TRBV4-1 to TRBJ2-7, with 10 nucleotides matching TRBD2. Losses at the gene ends were 1 base for V and 5 bases for J; bases not matched to a gene: 8. Germline V CDR1 and CDR2: MGHRA, YSYEKL. The CDR3 totals 16 residues. The CDR3 reads CASSQGPPGTSDEQYF. CDR3 bases: TGCGCCAGCAGCCAAGGGCCCCCCGGGACTAGCGACGAGCAGTACTTC.

This clone was seen a single time. J is TRBJ2-1 and V is TRBV7-3; 10 bases are a match to TRBD1. The CDR3 runs to 15 residues. The trim removed 4 bases at V and 7 bases at J, leaving 7 bases unmatched. CDR1 is SGHTA, CDR2 FQGTGA, per germline. The CDR3 loop reads CASSWAPGQGNEQFF. The CDR3 region has the DNA TGTGCCAGCAGCTGGGCGCCGGGACAGGGGAATGAGCAGTTCTTC.

This clone has more than one count but fewer than ten. The chain employs TRBV28 and TRBJ1-4, with a possible D match to TRBD1 (6 bases). The CDR3 runs to 13 residues. Per germline, CDR1 MDHEN and CDR2 SYDVKM. Trimming took off 4 bases at V and 13 bases at J, with 16 bases between the two ends. This chain's CDR3 is CASSSAQGVGLFF. CDR3 DNA: TGTGCCAGCAGTTCGGCACAGGGCGTGGGACTGTTTTTT.

The V and J genes are TRBV28 and TRBJ2-7, with 13 positions matching TRBD2. Germline V gene sequence: CDR1 MDHEN, CDR2 SYDVKM. Trimming removed 7 bases from V and 2 bases from J; junction bases left unmatched: 5. The CDR3 is 15 amino acids. CDR3 sequence reads: CASTAGTSGAYEQYF. CDR3 nucleotides: TGTGCCAGCACCGCTGGGACTAGCGGGGCCTACGAGCAGTACTTC.

The J gene is TRBJ2-5, the V gene TRBV21-1; TRBD2 was called by the table and not checked on the DNA. TRBV21-1 is reported as a pseudogene. The CDR3 is 20 amino acids. In DNA form, the CDR3 reads TGTGCCAGCAGCAAACAGATAAGGGGTGACGGACTAGCGAGTCAAGAGACCCAGTACTTC. As protein: CASSKQIRGDGLASQETQYF.

J is TRBJ1-1 and V is TRBV19; D not certain. Germline V gene sequence: CDR1 LNHDA, CDR2 SQIVND (reference sequence). CDR3 size: 12 residues. Trimming shortened V by 4 bases and J by 11 bases, and 14 bases separated the two germline ends. In nucleotides, the CDR3 is TGTGCCAGTAGTAATCCTCCCATAGAGGCTTTCTTT. This translates into CASSNPPIEAFF.

This clone showed up just a few times. CDR3 nucleotides: TGTGCCAGCAGCTTAGAGGCCCTAGCGGGAGAAGGGTCCAATGAGCAGTTCTTC. This translates into CASSLEALAGEGSNEQFF. The rearrangement joins TRBV7-2 to TRBJ2-1; 10 nucleotides agree with TRBD2. This CDR3 is built from 18 residues. The V gene end was trimmed by 1 base and the J gene end by 6 bases; junction bases not matched to a gene: 12. Germline values: CDR1 SGHTA, CDR2 FQGNSA.

This sequence joins TRBV5-4 and TRBJ2-6; the match to TRBD2 covers 8 bases. Trimming cost V 4 bases and J 2 bases; bases outside gene matches: 11. CDR3 length equals 18 residues. Germline CDR1 and CDR2: SGHNT and YYREEE (reference sequence). CDR3 in amino acids: CASSDSGLGLAGANVLTF. Here the CDR3 DNA reads TGTGCCAGCAGCGATTCGGGACTAGGCTTAGCTGGGGCCAACGTCCTGACTTTC.

This clone was recorded a few times. As DNA, the CDR3 is TGTGCCAGCAGCTCGACGGGACAGGGTACAGATACGCAGTATTTT. Its protein is CASSSTGQGTDTQYF. The V and J genes are TRBV7-2 and TRBJ2-3; 9 positions match TRBD1. Looked up from germline, CDR1 is SGHTA and CDR2 is FQGNSA. This CDR3 has 15 amino acids. V lost 4 bases, J lost 3 bases, and 5 bases stayed unmatched.

The chain uses TRBV4-3 and TRBJ2-2; weak D call: TRBD2 (6 bases). The V end lost 5 bases, the J end lost 1 base, and 8 bases lay between the germline ends. Germline V gene lookup returns CDR1 LGHNA and CDR2 YSLEER. The CDR3 sequence is 14 residues long. CDR3: CASSTTRNTGELFF. The CDR3 coding sequence is TGCGCCAGCAGCACGACTAGGAACACCGGGGAGCTGTTTTTT.

This clone occurred a few times. The CDR3 sequence is CASSFRAGGTGELFF. DNA for the CDR3: TGCGCCAGCAGCTTCCGAGCCGGGGGGACCGGGGAGCTGTTTTTT. The chain links TRBV5-1 to TRBJ2-2; 7 nucleotides line up with TRBD2. The length of the CDR3 is 15 residues. Germline V gene data show CDR1 as SGHRS and CDR2 as YFSETQ. V lost 2 bases, J lost 5 bases, and 6 bases stayed unmatched.

There are a few counts of this clone. The chain has TRBV9 and TRBJ2-1, with D possibly being TRBD2 (6 bases). Germline CDR1 SGDLS, CDR2 YYNGEE. The CDR3 runs 15 residues. V lost 2 bases and J 4 bases, leaving 13 bases between the germline ends. The CDR3 is CASSVGGTEYNEQFF. CDR3 nucleotides: TGTGCCAGCAGCGTGGGCGGGACCGAGTACAATGAGCAGTTCTTC.

There are a few counts of this clone. The rearrangement links TRBV30 to TRBJ2-2; D unresolved. V shed 4 bases and J shed 1 base, with 7 bases lying between them. This CDR3 is built from 13 residues. The V gene's germline CDR1 is GTSNPN and CDR2 SVGIG (reference sequence). The CDR3 bases are TGTGCCTGGACAAGACAGAACACCGGGGAGCTGTTTTTT. Its translation: CAWTRQNTGELFF.

The chain links TRBV7-9 to TRBJ2-7, with D tentatively TRBD2 (5 bases). The CDR3 runs to 16 residues. Trimming pared 1 base from V and 7 bases from J, leaving 20 bases between. Looked up from germline, CDR1 is SEHNR and CDR2 is FQNEAQ (reference sequence). For the CDR3, the DNA is TGTGCCAGCAGCTTAGGGGAGTGGGAGCGGCTTGGGGAGCAGTACTTC. Its translation: CASSLGEWERLGEQYF.

CDR3 protein: CASSSSGTGEDEQYF. In DNA, the CDR3 is TGTGCCAGCAGTTCCTCCGGGACAGGGGAAGACGAGCAGTACTTC. This sequence joins TRBV28 and TRBJ2-7, with TRBD1 identical over 10 bases. The germline V gene encodes CDR1 MDHEN and CDR2 SYDVKM. The CDR3 covers 15 residues. The V segment lost 4 bases and the J segment 5 bases; nucleotides outside the gene matches: 8.

This clone was found a few times. The chain has TRBV28 and TRBJ2-1, with D perhaps TRBD2 (6 bases). V lost 6 bases and J 10 bases, leaving 19 bases between the germline ends. The germline V gene has CDR1 MDHEN and CDR2 SYDVKM. The CDR3 extends over 14 amino acids. CDR3 DNA sequence: TGTGCCAGCAGGGAACCGCGGGGCTGGGGGGAGCAGTTCTTC. Translating it yields CASREPRGWGEQFF.

The chain is built from TRBV30 and TRBJ2-1; TRBD2 matches at 14 bases. Germline CDR1 GTSNPN, CDR2 SVGIG (reference sequence). The CDR3 sequence is 14 residues long. The ends lost 5 bases at V and 4 bases at J; junction bases unmatched: 1. CDR3 loop: CAWGLAGGYNEQFF. CDR3 sequence (DNA): TGTGCCTGGGGACTAGCGGGAGGTTACAATGAGCAGTTCTTC. Together with reference TRBV30 and TRBJ2-1, the CDR3 gives the full variable domain: SQTIHQWPATLVQPVGSPLSLECTVEGTSNPNLYWYRQAAGRGLQLLFYSVGIGQISSEVPQNLSASRPQDRQFILSSKKLLLSDSGFYLCAWGLAGGYNEQFFGPGTRLTVL.